Detailed here is one T cell receptor beta chain. Its antigen remains unidentified. TCRdb used MiXCR to reprocess the 5' RACE reads, holding one entry per CDR3 protein. The sample comprises 50,000 or so distinct CDR3 sequences, roughly 7.6% of which are singletons, and 10% to 15% rests with the top ten. This sample's time point: sample taken at primary tumor resection. Whole RNA came from tumor, nontumor lung or frozen PBMC and was sequenced without being sorted. This specimen comes from a study of spatial heterogeneity in lung cancer. Germline values: CDR1 SGHRS, CDR2 YFSETQ. Trimming cost V 5 bases and J 2 bases, with 15 bases left between them. This CDR3 spans 15 amino acids. Study findings and constraints: Tumor TCRs that were ubiquitous and expanded showed up in blood more at resection than follow-up.

The input for sequencing was PBMCs, taken at surgery. The V call is TRBV5-1, the J call TRBJ2-3, with D perhaps TRBD2 (6 bases). This sequence was found in a female donor with early-stage non-small cell lung cancer. This CDR3 is CASRERPSATDTQYF. CDR3 nucleotide sequence: TGCGCCAGCAGAGAGCGGCCTAGCGCCACAGATACGCAGTATTTT.